One and the same sample provided the 6 T cell receptor beta chains below, sequenced in a study of T-cell reconstitution after alpha-beta-depleted transplantation in children listed by TCRdb under 2016. The library was produced with PCR. Instrument used: Illumina HiSeq 2500. To normalize quantification of the TCRbeta repertoire, the TCR libraries were built with molecular barcoding that relied on unique molecular identifiers. TCRdb reworked the public reads: Q25 trimming with fastp, MiXCR clone assembly, productive beta chains retained. Rows merge per CDR3 protein into single entries with the most common DNA and genes. The sample table shows some 200,000 distinct CDR3 sequences, and about 7% are seen once. Clones ranked in the top ten supply 5.5% to 6.5% of the sample. In light of the paper, this sample's treatment or condition label describes: allogeneic hematopoietic cell transplantation with graft depleted of TCRalphabeta T cells and CD19 B cells.

Sequenced here: PBMCs, sampled before TCRalphabeta/CD19-depleted stem cell transplant. The source is a boy younger than 10 with acute lymphoblastic leukemia, due to receive a stem cell transplant.

This clonotype was counted ten times or more. The chain uses TRBV7-2 and TRBJ2-2, with D possibly matching TRBD2 (6 bases). Trimming pared 0 bases from V and 4 bases from J, leaving 6 bases between. Germline V gene sequence: CDR1 SGHTA, CDR2 FQGNSA. The CDR3 length is 14 residues. As DNA, the CDR3 is TGTGCCAGCAGCTTAGCGGGACTCACCGGGGAGCTGTTTTTT. It translates to CASSLAGLTGELFF.

To note about this clonotype: A much larger clone lies a single base off, so this may be a read error. The V call is TRBV18, the J call TRBJ2-5; D remains ambiguous. CDR1 and CDR2 from the germline V gene are KGHSH and LQKENI. V was clipped by 6 bases and J by 5 bases, with 7 bases between them. The CDR3 is made up of 11 amino acids. The CDR3 sequence is CASSCVETQYF. The CDR3 nucleotides read TGTGCCAGCTCGTGTGTTGAGACCCAGTACTTC.

This clonotype was observed at least ten times. V and J are TRBV20-1 and TRBJ2-7; the D is unclear. V gave up 3 bases and J gave up 1 base, with 7 bases separating them. This CDR3 has 12 residues. CDR1 and CDR2 from the germline V gene are DFQATT and SNEGSKA (reference sequence). CDR3 in amino acids: CSASSQSYEQYF. CDR3 sequence (DNA): TGCAGTGCTAGTTCACAGTCCTACGAGCAGTACTTC.

This clonotype was picked up many times. V is TRBV10-3 and J is TRBJ1-5; weak D call: TRBD1 (6 bases). The CDR3 extends over 14 amino acids. Deletions cut 10 bases from V and 4 bases from J, with 17 bases between. The germline V gene has CDR1 ENHRY and CDR2 SYGVKD. CDR3 loop: CATLPGGLNQPQHF. As DNA, the CDR3 is TGTGCCACCCTGCCGGGGGGCTTGAATCAGCCCCAGCATTTT.

This clonotype was seen more than once but under ten times. J is TRBJ2-3 and V is TRBV7-2; 7 bases agree with TRBD1. V was clipped by 4 bases and J by 6 bases; unmatched bases: 7. This CDR3 is built from 14 residues. Looked up from germline, CDR1 is SGHTA and CDR2 is FQGNSA. CDR3 loop: CASSSTLQGDTQYF. The CDR3 nucleotides are TGTGCCAGCAGCTCAACACTACAGGGGGATACGCAGTATTTT. The variable domain in full, with the rest retrieved from reference TRBV7-2 and TRBJ2-3, is GAGVSQSPSNKVTEKGKDVELRCDPISGHTALYWYRQSLGQGLEFLIYFQGNSAPDKSGLPSDRFSAERTGGSVSTLTIQRTQQEDSAVYLCASSSTLQGDTQYFGPGTRLTVL.

The chain combines TRBV3-1 with TRBJ2-1; D call uncertain. V was pared by 4 bases and J by 8 bases, with 12 bases between. The CDR3 extends over 13 amino acids. The V gene's germline CDR1 is LGHDT and CDR2 YNNKEL (reference sequence). The CDR3 DNA sequence: TGTGCCAGCAGCCCCCCTCAGGCACATGAGCAGTTCTTC. It is translated as CASSPPQAHEQFF.